Shown below are 29 T cell receptor beta chains from a single sample sequenced in a study of blood T cell repertoires in COVID-19. Method: immunoSEQ multiplex PCR; TCRdb's copy keeps in-frame clones and lacks some. The sample lists just over 60,000 clones, approximately 79% occurring once. Sequencing used peripheral blood. The receptors here all came from a man between 60 and 75 years old with acute or convalescent COVID-19.

The V gene is TRBV5-1, the J gene TRBJ2-2, with a weak D call TRBD2 (6 bases). Trimming pared 4 bases from V and 5 bases from J, leaving 12 bases between. The CDR3 sequence is 14 residues long. Germline CDR1 SGHRS, CDR2 YFSETQ. DNA for the CDR3: TGCGCCAGCAGCCCACCCCTAGCGACCGGGGAGCTGTTTTTT. This gives the protein CASSPPLATGELFF.

The chain has TRBV6-5 and TRBJ2-1, with 9 positions matching TRBD2. The trim removed 4 bases at V and 7 bases at J, leaving 5 bases unmatched. CDR3 length: 14 amino acids. Germline V gene data show CDR1 as MNHEY and CDR2 as SVGAGI. Written as DNA, the CDR3 is TGTGCCAGCAGTTTAGCGGGAGTAAAGAATGAGCAGTTCTTC. Residues: CASSLAGVKNEQFF.

The genes are TRBV11-2 and TRBJ2-3; weak D call: TRBD1 (6 bases). Germline CDR1 SGHAT, CDR2 FQNNGV. V was clipped by 1 base and J by 6 bases, with 11 bases between them. The CDR3 spans 14 residues. The CDR3 sequence: CASSLGFTGDTQYF. The CDR3 DNA is TGTGCCAGCAGCTTAGGATTTACAGGGGATACGCAGTATTTT.

The chain uses TRBV7-3 and TRBJ2-1; 9 bases are shared with TRBD2. The CDR3 runs 15 residues. Germline lookup yields CDR1 SGHTA and CDR2 FQGTGA. With 5 bases clipped from V and 7 bases from J, the junction kept 9 bases outside the gene matches. CDR3 amino acids: CASSPQLAGENEQFF. DNA for the CDR3: TGTGCCAGCAGCCCCCAGTTAGCGGGAGAAAATGAGCAGTTCTTC.

There are a few counts of this clone. The chain recombines TRBV7-8 with TRBJ2-1; 9 bases map to TRBD1. The J segment lost 6 bases and the V segment lost 4 bases, leaving 7 bases of the junction unmatched. The CDR3 contains 15 residues. Germline V CDR1 and CDR2: SGHVS, FQNEAQ. CDR3 nucleotide sequence: TGTGCCAGCAGCTCCGGGACAGGGTTCGGCAATGAGCAGTTCTTC. Its protein product is CASSSGTGFGNEQFF.

This chain joins TRBV5-4 and TRBJ1-1, with D maybe TRBD1 (6 bases). The CDR3 sequence is 15 residues long. V gave up 4 bases and J gave up 4 bases, with 17 bases separating them. The germline CDR1 and CDR2 sequences are SGHNT and YYREEE (reference sequence). CDR3 in DNA: TGTGCCAGCAGCCAGGACAGTCACCGGGCCACTGAAGCTTTCTTT. Translated, it gives CASSQDSHRATEAFF.

V and J are TRBV27 and TRBJ1-4, with D possibly being TRBD1 (5 bases). This CDR3 contains 14 residues. Germline CDR1 is MNHEY and CDR2 is SMNVEV (reference sequence). The V and J ends lost 5 bases and 7 bases respectively, with 14 bases between them. CDR3 sequence: CASSPSRAAEKLFF. The CDR3 bases are TGTGCCAGCAGTCCCAGCAGGGCGGCTGAAAAACTGTTTTTT. Looking up the rest from reference TRBV27 and TRBJ1-4 gives the full variable domain: EAQVTQNPRYLITVTGKKLTVTCSQNMNHEYMSWYRQDPGLGLRQIYYSMNVEVTDKGDVPEGYKVSRKEKRNFPLILESPSPNQTSLYFCASSPSRAAEKLFFGSGTQLSVL.

This clone was seen a single time. This rearrangement joins TRBV11-1 to TRBJ2-1, with D unresolved. The CDR3 extends over 15 amino acids. V dropped 5 bases and J dropped 4 bases, with 15 bases sitting between them. Germline-derived CDR1 and CDR2 are SGHAT and FQDESV (reference sequence). The CDR3 coding sequence is TGTGCCAGCAGCCCAATACAGAGCTATTACAATGAGCAGTTCTTC. As protein: CASSPIQSYYNEQFF.

The V and J genes are TRBV7-8 and TRBJ2-1; 9 positions agree with TRBD2. Per germline, CDR1 SGHVS and CDR2 FQNEAQ. With 1 base clipped from V and 7 bases from J, the junction kept 5 bases outside the gene matches. CDR3 size: 15 residues. CDR3 sequence: CASSLGGRASNEQFF. The CDR3 nucleotides read TGTGCCAGCAGCTTAGGCGGGAGGGCCAGTAATGAGCAGTTCTTC.

This clone has more than one count but fewer than ten. The rearrangement uses TRBV7-9 and TRBJ1-1, with 9 bases aligning to TRBD1. V lost 5 bases to trimming and J lost 10 bases; unmatched junction nucleotides: 5. Germline V gene lookup returns CDR1 SEHNR and CDR2 FQNEAQ (reference sequence). The CDR3 has 12 amino acids. CDR3 protein: CASSRPGQGAFF. Here the CDR3 DNA reads TGTGCCAGCAGCCGCCCGGGACAGGGAGCTTTCTTT.

This clone has just a few counts. The chain combines TRBV29-1 with TRBJ2-3, with 10 bases that match TRBD2. V was clipped by 4 bases and J by 4 bases; unmatched bases: 5. This CDR3 region has 14 residues. Germline loops: CDR1 SQVTM, CDR2 ANQGSEA. The CDR3 loop is CSVVAGGRSDTQYF. CDR3 coding DNA: TGCAGCGTTGTAGCGGGAGGTCGGTCAGATACGCAGTATTTT.

The chain recombines TRBV5-5 with TRBJ1-6; D ambiguous. CDR1 and CDR2 from the germline V gene are SGHKS and YYEKEE (reference sequence). Trimming stripped 4 bases from V and 3 bases from J, with 11 bases between. The CDR3 has 15 residues. CDR3 sequence (DNA): TGTGCCAGCAGCCCACCAGGCAGCTATAATTCACCCCTCCACTTT. Translating gives CASSPPGSYNSPLHF.

This sequence joins TRBV9 and TRBJ1-3; 8 positions match TRBD1. CDR3 length: 18 residues. V gave up 0 bases and J gave up 0 bases; unmatched junction bases: 8. In germline, CDR1 is SGDLS, CDR2 YYNGEE. CDR3 in amino acids: CASSVEGGQATSGNTIYF. CDR3 bases: TGTGCCAGCAGCGTAGAGGGGGGACAGGCGACCTCTGGAAACACCATATATTTT.

The V call is TRBV3-1 (or the pseudogene TRBV3-2), the J call TRBJ1-5, with D tentatively TRBD1 (5 bases). The length of the CDR3 is 15 residues. Trimming cost V 5 bases and J 6 bases, with 17 bases left between them. The germline V gene has CDR1 LGHDT and CDR2 YNNKEL (reference sequence). CDR3 protein: CASSWGQGLSQPQHF. CDR3 sequence (DNA): TGTGCCAGCAGCTGGGGCCAAGGGTTGAGTCAGCCCCAGCATTTT.

The V gene is TRBV19, the J gene TRBJ2-5, with unresolved D. Germline-derived CDR1 and CDR2 are LNHDA and SQIVND (reference sequence). Trimming removed 6 bases from V and 5 bases from J, with 7 bases in between. This CDR3 has 11 amino acids. CDR3 residues: CASRYLETQYF. The CDR3, as DNA: TGTGCCAGTAGGTACTTGGAGACCCAGTACTTC.

The V and J genes are TRBV5-4 and TRBJ2-7, with 10 positions matching TRBD1. The CDR3 spans 16 residues. Germline lookup yields CDR1 SGHNT and CDR2 YYREEE (reference sequence). Germline trimming cut 2 bases from V and 2 bases from J; bases unmatched to any gene: 7. CDR3 in DNA: TGTGCCAGCAGCTTTGTGGGACAGGGGACACCCTACGAGCAGTACTTC. Its translation is CASSFVGQGTPYEQYF.

This clone was counted between two and nine times. The chain couples TRBV3-1 (or the pseudogene TRBV3-2) to TRBJ2-1; TRBD2 aligns across 11 bases. CDR1 is LGHDT, CDR2 YNNKEL, per germline (reference sequence). The CDR3 length is 17 residues. Trimming took 1 base from V and 4 from J; bases not matched to a gene: 6. CDR3 nucleotide sequence: TGTGCCAGCAGCCAAGTGACTAGCGGGGTTCTTTACAATGAGCAGTTCTTC. Amino acid sequence: CASSQVTSGVLYNEQFF.

The rearrangement joins TRBV7-8 to TRBJ2-1; perhaps TRBD1 as D (6 bases). The CDR3 length is 15 residues. V dropped 2 bases and J dropped 11 bases, with 19 bases sitting between them. CDR1 and CDR2 from the germline V gene are SGHVS and FQNEAQ. CDR3 sequence: CASSLSSDRSRKQFF. The CDR3 nucleotides are TGTGCCAGCAGCTTATCCTCCGACAGGTCTAGGAAGCAGTTCTTC.

The chain combines TRBV3-1 (or the pseudogene TRBV3-2) with TRBJ1-1; no definite D call. CDR1 LGHDT and CDR2 YNNKEL come from the germline V gene (reference sequence). The CDR3 consists of 11 residues. V lost 4 bases and J lost 3, with 3 bases in between. Written as DNA, the CDR3 is TGTGCCAGCAGCCGAGACACTGAAGCTTTCTTT. Protein product: CASSRDTEAFF.

The chain uses TRBV29-1 and TRBJ2-1, with D perhaps matching TRBD2 (6 bases). The CDR3 runs 15 residues. V lost 3 bases and J lost 0, with 12 bases in between. CDR1 SQVTM and CDR2 ANQGSEA come from the germline V gene. CDR3 in amino acids: CSVEERASSYNEQFF. CDR3 DNA sequence: TGCAGCGTTGAGGAGCGGGCAAGCTCCTACAATGAGCAGTTCTTC.

This clone was seen a handful of times. The chain uses TRBV12-5 and TRBJ2-3; D remains unclear. V lost 0 bases and J lost 3, with 19 bases in between. From germline, CDR1 is LGHNT and CDR2 FRNRAP. This CDR3 is 18 amino acids long. The DNA for the CDR3 is TGTGCTAGTGGTTTGGTCCGAACCCCACGGGTGTGGACAGATACGCAGTATTTT. It encodes CASGLVRTPRVWTDTQYF.

The rearrangement joins TRBV7-2 to TRBJ2-7, with TRBD1 matching over 10 bases. V lost 6 bases and J lost 2; bases outside the gene matches: 4. The CDR3 extends over 14 amino acids. Germline V lookup: CDR1 SGHTA, CDR2 FQGNSA. CDR3 protein: CASSRDRGPYEQYF. Here the CDR3 DNA reads TGTGCCAGCAGTCGGGACAGGGGTCCCTACGAGCAGTACTTC.

The V gene is TRBV24-1, the J gene TRBJ1-2, with 12 nucleotides matching TRBD1. The germline gives CDR1 KGHDR, CDR2 SFDVKD. The CDR3 spans 17 residues. J lost 8 bases, V lost 4 bases, and 13 bases had no gene match. The CDR3 nucleotides are TGTGCCACCAGTGAGTCCCCGGGACAGGGGGCTTTGTGGGGCTACACCTTC. Its protein is CATSESPGQGALWGYTF.

This chain connects TRBV19 to TRBJ1-5; tentatively, D is TRBD1 (6 bases). The V end lost 4 bases, the J end lost 0 bases, and 13 bases lay between the germline ends. Germline V lookup: CDR1 LNHDA, CDR2 SQIVND (reference sequence). The CDR3 runs 16 residues. In nucleotides, the CDR3 is TGTGCCAGTAGTACCCGTGGACAGAATAGCAATCAGCCCCAGCATTTT. Amino acids: CASSTRGQNSNQPQHF.

The chain recombines TRBV11-2 with TRBJ2-1; D ambiguous. Germline CDR1 is SGHAT and CDR2 is FQNNGV. The CDR3 loop spans 13 amino acids. V gave up 2 bases and J gave up 4 bases, with 6 bases separating them. CDR3 region: CASSLTAYNEQFF. The CDR3 nucleotides read TGTGCCAGCAGCTTAACAGCTTACAATGAGCAGTTCTTC.

In this sample, this clone turned up a few times. J is TRBJ2-5 and V is TRBV7-9, with D hard to call. The CDR3 covers 15 residues. Trimming stripped 6 bases from V and 11 bases from J, with 25 bases between. CDR1 SEHNR and CDR2 FQNEAQ come from the germline V gene (reference sequence). The CDR3 nucleotides read TGTGCCAGCAGTCAACGAGAGGTCGGCCTCACGAGGCAGTACTTC. Translation gives CASSQREVGLTRQYF.

The rearrangement links TRBV10-1 to TRBJ2-3; 12 bases match TRBD1. The germline gives CDR1 WNHNN, CDR2 SYGVQD (reference sequence). V shed 4 bases and J 4 bases; nucleotides not matched to a gene: 6. This CDR3 has 16 amino acids. The DNA for the CDR3 is TGCGCCAGCAGTGCGTCGGGGACAGGGGGCCCAGATACGCAGTATTTT. This gives the protein CASSASGTGGPDTQYF.

The chain has TRBV5-1 and TRBJ2-1; 9 positions match TRBD1. Unmatched junction bases numbered 10, after V lost 2 bases and J lost 4 bases. The CDR3 consists of 17 residues. Per germline, CDR1 SGHRS and CDR2 YFSETQ. The CDR3 sequence is CASSFPRQGEIYNEQFF. CDR3 coding DNA: TGCGCCAGCAGCTTCCCTCGACAGGGGGAGATATACAATGAGCAGTTCTTC.

By proportion, this clone is medium-sized. This sequence joins TRBV2 and TRBJ2-1, with 9 bases identical to TRBD1. There are 14 residues in the CDR3. Germline CDR1 SNHLY, CDR2 FYNNEI. The V segment lost 6 bases and the J segment 9 bases; nucleotides outside the gene matches: 9. The CDR3 reads CASRVETGGGEQFF. The CDR3 coding sequence is TGTGCCAGCAGGGTGGAAACAGGGGGCGGTGAGCAGTTCTTC.